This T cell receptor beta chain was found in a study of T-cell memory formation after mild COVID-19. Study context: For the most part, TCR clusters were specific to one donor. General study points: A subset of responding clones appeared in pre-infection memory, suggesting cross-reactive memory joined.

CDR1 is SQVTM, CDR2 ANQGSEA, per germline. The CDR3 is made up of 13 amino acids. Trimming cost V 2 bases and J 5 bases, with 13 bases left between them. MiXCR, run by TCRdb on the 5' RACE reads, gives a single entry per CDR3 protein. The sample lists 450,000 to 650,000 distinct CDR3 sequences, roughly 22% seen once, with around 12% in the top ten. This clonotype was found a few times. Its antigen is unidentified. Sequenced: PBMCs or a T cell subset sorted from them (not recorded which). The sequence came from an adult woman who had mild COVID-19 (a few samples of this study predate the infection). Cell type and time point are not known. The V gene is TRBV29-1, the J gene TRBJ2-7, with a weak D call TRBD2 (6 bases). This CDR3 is CSVEQGGSHEQYF. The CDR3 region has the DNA TGCAGCGTTGAACAAGGAGGGAGCCACGAGCAGTACTTC.